Below, 26 T cell receptor beta chains from the same sample are listed, as sequenced in a study of T cell repertoires in ileal Crohn's disease. Sequencing used immunoSEQ multiplex PCR; TCRdb keeps in-frame clones, though not all of them. The table records 16,000 or so clones, roughly nine tenths of them present only once. Time point: inflamed ileum from the surgical specimen. The sequencing sample was made of ileal tissue. Receptors were obtained from an adult with Crohn's disease.

Concerning this clone itself: Compared with germline, one end of the junction differs, possibly owing to a read error. The rearrangement uses TRBV5-4 and TRBJ1-6, with unresolved D. Germline values: CDR1 SGHNT, CDR2 YYREEE (reference sequence). This CDR3 contains 11 residues. Here the CDR3 reads CASSRGRYPTF. The DNA of the CDR3 is TGTGCCAGCAGCCGAGGACGCTACCCGACCTTT.

This chain joins TRBV6-1 and TRBJ2-3; D unresolved. Trimming stripped 6 bases from V and 3 bases from J, with 4 bases between. Germline CDR1 is MNHNS and CDR2 is SASEGT. The CDR3 is 11 residues long. Here the CDR3 reads CASRVTDTQYF. The CDR3 region has the DNA TGTGCCAGCAGGGTTACAGATACGCAGTATTTT.

The chain recombines TRBV6-6 with TRBJ1-4; 7 bases are shared with TRBD1. Per germline, CDR1 MNHNY and CDR2 SVGAGI (reference sequence). CDR3 length: 16 amino acids. Unmatched junction bases numbered 10, after V lost 4 bases and J lost 5 bases. The CDR3 sequence: CASSSGGTDGNEKLFF. The CDR3 DNA is TGTGCCAGCAGTTCTGGGGGGACAGACGGAAATGAAAAACTGTTTTTT.

This clone turned up a few times. J is TRBJ1-5 and V is TRBV4-3; weak D call: TRBD1 (5 bases). This CDR3 contains 16 residues. V lost 0 bases to trimming and J lost 2 bases, with 11 bases between them. Germline assignment: CDR1 LGHNA and CDR2 YSLEER. CDR3 loop: CASSQEGGIGNQPQHF. As DNA, the CDR3 is TGCGCCAGCAGCCAAGAGGGGGGTATTGGCAATCAGCCCCAGCATTTT.

J is TRBJ1-4 and V is TRBV6-5; tentatively, D is TRBD1 (5 bases). Trimming pared 4 bases from V and 5 bases from J, leaving 14 bases between. This CDR3 contains 15 residues. From germline, CDR1 is MNHEY and CDR2 SVGAGI. This chain's CDR3 is CASSFLPGFNEKLFF. The CDR3 nucleotides read TGTGCCAGCAGTTTCCTCCCAGGGTTCAATGAAAAACTGTTTTTT.

This rearrangement joins TRBV9 to TRBJ1-2, with 12 bases fitting TRBD1. This CDR3 contains 14 residues. Looked up from germline, CDR1 is SGDLS and CDR2 is YYNGEE. Trimming removed 4 bases from V and 8 bases from J; junction bases left unmatched: 6. CDR3 DNA: TGTGCCAGCAGCTCTTGGGACAGGGGGCGAGGCTACACCTTC. This gives the protein CASSSWDRGRGYTF.

The chain joins TRBV7-2 to TRBJ2-1, with 12 bases identical to TRBD2. Per the germline V gene, CDR1 is SGHTA and CDR2 is FQGNSA. The CDR3 length is 16 residues. With 1 base clipped from V and 8 bases from J, the junction kept 6 bases outside the gene matches. The CDR3 loop is CASSLGGLAGTHEQFF. The CDR3 DNA sequence: TGTGCCAGCAGCTTAGGGGGACTAGCGGGCACCCATGAGCAGTTCTTC.

The chain uses TRBV5-1 and TRBJ2-3; D gene ambiguous. Germline values: CDR1 SGHRS, CDR2 YFSETQ. The germline V and J ends were trimmed by 5 bases and 6 bases, with 4 bases remaining between them. The CDR3 covers 10 residues. CDR3: CASRGDTQYF. CDR3 DNA: TGCGCCAGCAGGGGGGATACGCAGTATTTT.

V is TRBV5-6 and J is TRBJ1-2, with 8 bases that match TRBD1. The V segment lost 6 bases and the J segment 2 bases; nucleotides outside the gene matches: 9. This CDR3 contains 15 residues. The germline V gene has CDR1 SGHDT and CDR2 YYEEEE. The CDR3 sequence: CASTPRDRLNYGYTF. In DNA, the CDR3 is TGTGCCAGCACTCCACGGGACAGGCTAAACTATGGCTACACCTTC.

The chain links TRBV27 to TRBJ2-1; 7 nucleotides agree with TRBD2. Germline V gene sequence: CDR1 MNHEY, CDR2 SMNVEV (reference sequence). After removal of 8 bases from V and 2 bases from J, the junction contained 9 bases not matched to a gene. The CDR3 is 15 residues long. CDR3 in DNA: TGTGCCAGCTCTCCCGGGACTACTACCTACAATGAGCAGTTCTTC. Translated: CASSPGTTTYNEQFF.

The J gene is TRBJ2-7, the V gene TRBV5-6; 7 bases map to TRBD1. The CDR3 sequence is 13 residues long. Per germline, CDR1 SGHDT and CDR2 YYEEEE. V lost 9 bases, J lost 2 bases, and 8 bases stayed unmatched. This chain's CDR3 is CANSGTETYEQYF. DNA for the CDR3: TGTGCCAACTCCGGGACAGAAACCTACGAGCAGTACTTC.

V usage is TRBV7-9 and J usage is TRBJ1-6, with D possibly being TRBD1 (5 bases). The germline gives CDR1 SEHNR, CDR2 FQNEAQ (reference sequence). The V end was cut by 7 bases, the J end by 7 bases, with 11 bases between. The CDR3 spans 13 residues. The CDR3 DNA reads TGTGCCAGCAAACGAGGGGACAATTCACCCCTCCACTTT. It translates to CASKRGDNSPLHF.

The chain carries TRBV5-1 and TRBJ2-1, with a possible D match to TRBD1 (5 bases). The CDR3 spans 16 residues. The V gene lost 1 base and the J gene lost 0 bases, with 11 bases spanning the gap. Looked up from germline, CDR1 is SGHRS and CDR2 is YFSETQ. The CDR3 protein is CASSLQTGLSYNEQFF. As DNA, the CDR3 is TGCGCCAGCAGCTTGCAAACAGGTCTCTCCTACAATGAGCAGTTCTTC. Drawing the rest from reference TRBV5-1 and TRBJ2-1, the complete variable domain is KAGVTQTPRYLIKTRGQQVTLSCSPISGHRSVSWYQQTPGQGLQFLFEYFSETQRNKGNFPGRFSGRQFSNSRSEMNVSTLELGDSALYLCASSLQTGLSYNEQFFGPGTRLTVL.

Only one count was recorded for this clone. The chain couples TRBV11-2 to TRBJ2-7, with D possibly matching TRBD1 (6 bases). There are 15 residues in the CDR3. With 1 base removed from V and 2 bases from J, the gap between germline ends came to 12 bases. Germline V CDR1 and CDR2: SGHAT, FQNNGV. CDR3 bases: TGTGCCAGCAGCTTAGCCCCAGGGGCTGCCTACGAGCAGTACTTC. Amino acids: CASSLAPGAAYEQYF.

The rearrangement links TRBV7-2 to TRBJ2-2, with unresolved D. V was shortened by 0 bases and J by 8 bases, with 13 bases between the two germline ends. CDR3 length equals 15 residues. CDR1 is SGHTA and CDR2 is FQGNSA in the germline V gene. CDR3 residues: CASSLATLIGGELFF. The DNA of the CDR3 is TGTGCCAGCAGCTTAGCGACCCTTATAGGTGGGGAGCTGTTTTTT. The entire variable domain, with the rest obtained from reference TRBV7-2 and TRBJ2-2, is as follows: GAGVSQSPSNKVTEKGKDVELRCDPISGHTALYWYRQSLGQGLEFLIYFQGNSAPDKSGLPSDRFSAERTGGSVSTLTIQRTQQEDSAVYLCASSLATLIGGELFFGEGSRLTVL.

The genes are TRBV5-1 and TRBJ2-3, with 7 positions matching TRBD2. The CDR3 spans 14 residues. CDR1 is SGHRS, CDR2 YFSETQ, per germline. J gave up 4 bases and V 5 bases, and 7 bases lay outside the gene matches. The CDR3 loop reads CASRGGGGSDTQYF. The DNA for the CDR3 is TGCGCCAGCAGGGGCGGGGGAGGTTCAGATACGCAGTATTTT.

CDR3 sequence (DNA): TGTGCCAGCAGAGACACAGGACATCCCCAAGAGACCCAGTACTTC. This gives the protein CASRDTGHPQETQYF. The chain links TRBV27 to TRBJ2-5, with D tentatively TRBD1 (5 bases). V dropped 6 bases and J dropped 1 base, with 15 bases sitting between them. This CDR3 has 15 residues. CDR1 is MNHEY, CDR2 SMNVEV, per germline (reference sequence).

The chain combines TRBV5-1 with TRBJ1-2; D may be TRBD1 (5 bases). There are 17 residues in the CDR3. Looked up from germline, CDR1 is SGHRS and CDR2 is YFSETQ. V was pared by 0 bases and J by 4 bases, with 19 bases between. CDR3 region: CASSLGSVGLGTYGYTF. As DNA, the CDR3 is TGCGCCAGCAGCTTGGGGTCGGTTGGGTTGGGGACCTATGGCTACACCTTC.

The chain carries TRBV18 and TRBJ1-5, with D possibly matching TRBD1 (6 bases). CDR3 size: 16 residues. The germline CDR1 and CDR2 sequences are KGHSH and LQKENI. Trimming left V 0 bases short and J 5 bases short, with 14 bases between. CDR3: CASSPPTGRWDQPQHF. The CDR3 nucleotides read TGTGCCAGCTCACCACCGACAGGCCGGTGGGATCAGCCCCAGCATTTT.

This clone showed up just a few times. DNA for the CDR3: TGCGCCAGCTCCTCCTCCGGGACACCTCGAGTGGAGTACTTC. Translating it yields CASSSSGTPRVEYF. V is TRBV5-1 and J is TRBJ2-7; weak D call: TRBD1 (6 bases). The germline V and J ends were trimmed by 7 bases and 11 bases, with 25 bases remaining between them. CDR1 is SGHRS and CDR2 is YFSETQ in the germline V gene. The CDR3 sequence is 14 residues long.

The rearrangement uses TRBV15 and TRBJ1-4, with D possibly TRBD1 on 5 matching bases. This CDR3 spans 15 amino acids. V gave up 0 bases and J gave up 7 bases, with 12 bases separating them. The germline gives CDR1 LNHNV, CDR2 YYDKDF (reference sequence). The CDR3 DNA is TGTGCCACCAGCAGAGATCTACTCGGGGCTGAAAAACTGTTTTTT. Encoded protein: CATSRDLLGAEKLFF.

The chain is built from TRBV7-2 and TRBJ1-2; D possibly corresponds to TRBD1 (5 bases). V was pared by 1 base and J by 9 bases, with 9 bases between. In germline, CDR1 is SGHTA, CDR2 FQGNSA. This CDR3 region has 12 residues. CDR3 DNA sequence: TGTGCCAGCAGCTTAGTTAGGGGTAGCTACACCTTC. Translation gives CASSLVRGSYTF.

This clone was counted a single time. The chain employs TRBV28 and TRBJ1-2, with 8 positions matching TRBD1. This CDR3 has 16 amino acids. After removal of 0 bases from V and 4 bases from J, the junction contained 7 bases not matched to a gene. Germline-derived CDR1 and CDR2 are MDHEN and SYDVKM. The CDR3 nucleotides are TGTGCCAGCAGTTTATGGGGGACAGGAATTTTCTATGGCTACACCTTC. This codes for CASSLWGTGIFYGYTF.

CDR3 protein: CASSPGTRSGPGELFF. Here the CDR3 DNA reads TGCGCCAGCAGCCCTGGGACTAGAAGCGGGCCCGGGGAGCTGTTTTTT. This chain links TRBV5-1 with TRBJ2-2, with TRBD2 matching 8 bases. The CDR3 consists of 16 residues. CDR1 and CDR2 from the germline V gene are SGHRS and YFSETQ. J was trimmed by 6 bases and V by 4 bases; bases with no gene match: 11.

The V gene is TRBV11-3, the J gene TRBJ2-2, with D unresolved. CDR1 is SGHNT, CDR2 YENEEA, per germline. There are 13 residues in the CDR3. Trimming removed 6 bases at V and 1 base at J, with 6 bases between. CDR3 in amino acids: CASREQNTGELFF. CDR3 coding DNA: TGTGCCAGCAGAGAACAGAACACCGGGGAGCTGTTTTTT.

The chain couples TRBV6-6 to TRBJ2-5; tentative D call: TRBD1 (5 bases). Trimming removed 0 bases from V and 4 bases from J, with 9 bases in between. The length of the CDR3 is 14 residues. Germline V gene sequence: CDR1 MNHNY, CDR2 SVGAGI (reference sequence). The CDR3, as DNA: TGTGCCAGCAGTTACTCGGGAAGGGGAGAGACCCAGTACTTC. Its translation: CASSYSGRGETQYF.